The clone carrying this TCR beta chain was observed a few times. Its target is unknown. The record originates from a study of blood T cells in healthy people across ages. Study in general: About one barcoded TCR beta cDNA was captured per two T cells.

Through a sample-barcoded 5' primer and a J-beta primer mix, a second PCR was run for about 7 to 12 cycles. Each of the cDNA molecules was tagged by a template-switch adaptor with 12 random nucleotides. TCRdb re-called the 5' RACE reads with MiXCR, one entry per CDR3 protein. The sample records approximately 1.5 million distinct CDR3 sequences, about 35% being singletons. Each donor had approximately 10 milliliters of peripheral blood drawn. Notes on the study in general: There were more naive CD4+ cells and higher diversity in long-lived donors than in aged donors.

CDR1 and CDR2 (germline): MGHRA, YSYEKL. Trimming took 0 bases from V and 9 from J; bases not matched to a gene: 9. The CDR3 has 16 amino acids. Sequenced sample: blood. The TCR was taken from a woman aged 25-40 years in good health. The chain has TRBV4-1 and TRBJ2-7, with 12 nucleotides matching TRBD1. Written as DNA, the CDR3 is TGCGCCAGCAGCCAAGAGGTGGTTGGGGACAGGGGGCGGCAGTACTTC. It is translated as CASSQEVVGDRGRQYF.